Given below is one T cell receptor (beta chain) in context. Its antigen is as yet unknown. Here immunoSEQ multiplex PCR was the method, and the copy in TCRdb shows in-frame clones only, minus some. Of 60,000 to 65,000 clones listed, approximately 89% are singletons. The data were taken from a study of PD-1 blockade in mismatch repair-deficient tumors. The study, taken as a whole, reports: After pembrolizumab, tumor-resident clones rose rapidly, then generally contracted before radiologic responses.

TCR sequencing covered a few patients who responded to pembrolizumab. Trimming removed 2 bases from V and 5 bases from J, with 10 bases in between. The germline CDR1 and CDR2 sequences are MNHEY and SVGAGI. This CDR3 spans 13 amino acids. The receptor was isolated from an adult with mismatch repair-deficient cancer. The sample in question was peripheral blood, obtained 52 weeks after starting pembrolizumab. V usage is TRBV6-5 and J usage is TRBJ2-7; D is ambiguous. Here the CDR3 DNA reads TGTGCCAGCAGTTACACCCTTTTGGACGAGCAGTACTTC. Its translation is CASSYTLLDEQYF.